The source of this T cell receptor beta chain is a study of T cells after yellow fever vaccination (dated by TCRdb to between 2019 and 2020). With regard to the full study: Libraries from fractions with low cell numbers were prepared with the SMART-Seq v4 Ultra Low Input RNA kit. Bulk TCR alpha and beta repertoires were sequenced longitudinally to track T-cell clones before and after primary and booster YFV17D yellow fever vaccination. Two healthy male donors, one aged 18 to 29 and one aged 30 to 39 years, were included in the cohort. Blood was drawn at multiple timepoints before and after primary and secondary immunization, with bulk PBMC replicates and cell subsets isolated.

Sequenced on an Illumina NovaSeq 6000. TCR cDNA was made using 5'RACE template switching, a step that added a universal primer site and unique molecular identifiers. Priming of cDNA synthesis was performed from both the TCR alpha and TCR beta constant segments. Libraries were amplified in two PCR steps, with sample barcodes and sequencing adapters added in the second step. Sequencing of libraries was performed on Illumina HiSeq 2500 (2x100 bp) or NovaSeq (2x150 bp). Regarding the original processing steps: Reads were demultiplexed and collapsed into UMI consensus sequences with MIGEC, and V(D)J alignment was performed with MiXCR. Vaccine-responding clonotypes were defined with edgeR using replicate PBMC samples, requiring FDR below 0.01 and a log2 fold change above 5 up to day 15. CD4 or CD8 identity was assigned to each bulk clonotype according to whether the clonotype was present at higher abundance in the sequenced CD4 repertoire or the sequenced CD8 repertoire. Using fastp at Q25 and MiXCR, TCRdb reprocessed the public reads and kept productive beta chains. For every CDR3 protein sequence, its rows merge into one entry that carries the most common genes and DNA. TCRdb, not the authors, supplied the V and J calls. Counted in this sample were a few hundred thousand distinct CDR3 sequences; approximately 3.8% of them appeared once. The top ten hold about a fifth of the sample.

The label giving this sample's treatment or condition can be read as: live attenuated yellow fever vaccine strain. At every blood-draw timepoint, two biological replicates of bulk PBMCs were collected. A standard Ficoll-Paque protocol was used to isolate PBMCs from peripheral blood. TriZol was used to extract RNA from bulk PBMCs, from CD4 and CD8 fractions, and from dextramer-positive and dextramer-negative fractions. Results the study describes overall, beyond this receptor: A small share of clonotypes occurred in both CD4 and CD8 compartments, likely arising from convergent recombination. The secondary T-cell response was found to be weaker but faster than the primary response, with a peak reached on day 5 rather than on day 15. Computational filtering was required because FACS-sorted repertoires could contain abundant contaminating clonotypes from the bulk population. After the booster, most of the clones that had expanded following primary vaccination were detected again (roughly 96% of CD4 and 88% of CD8), which suggests that memory was broadly maintained. Only a couple of donors were included in the study, so the extent to which the findings can be generalized is limited.

As encoded in the germline V gene, CDR1 is SGDLS while CDR2 is YYNGEE. The trim is 0 bases for V and 0 bases for J, with a gap of 9 bases between the germline ends. Including the terminal cysteine and phenylalanine, the CDR3 comprises 15 residues. Only CDR3 DNA remains: 45 bases, in frame from the first base. As concerns this clonotype: Its specific antigen is unknown. Per-base quality was not reported, and no clone a single base away is much larger than it.

The chain uses TRBV9 and TRBJ1-1, with the D gene not confidently named. This sequence originates from a man younger than 30 who received the YFV17D yellow fever vaccine. Sequences were derived from PBMCs, sampled 15 days after the yellow fever booster vaccination. Read as DNA, the sequence is TGTGCCAGCAGCGTAGTACAGAGATTGAACACTGAAGCTTTCTTT. It translates as CASSVVQRLNTEAFF.